The text below deals with one T cell receptor (beta chain). Its target is unknown. CDR3 length: 16 residues. The V gene's germline CDR1 is KGHSH and CDR2 LQKENI. V was cut by 3 bases and J by 1 base, with 12 bases left in between. PCR amplification relied on 60 Vbeta primers (plus 13 Jbeta primers). Sequencing used immunoSEQ multiplex PCR; TCRdb keeps in-frame clones, though not all of them. This table holds about 160,000 clones. This entry is derived from a study of cytomegalovirus exposure and HLA in healthy donors. Whole-study findings and limits: It was reportedly the case that the classifier diagnosed cytomegalovirus status with high specificity and sensitivity. It was assumed in the presence/absence analyses that sequencing depth was roughly uniform across donors.

The gene calls are TRBV18 and TRBJ2-2; TRBD1 is a possible D gene (5 bases). Sequences were obtained from PBMCs. The TCR was taken from a man aged 30 to 45 in good health and CMV-seronegative. CDR3 loop: CASSPGHDGNTGELFF. CDR3 DNA: TGTGCCAGCTCACCCGGACACGATGGGAACACCGGGGAGCTGTTTTTT.